Listed below are T cell receptor beta chains from one sample, sequenced in a study of T-cell reconstitution after alpha-beta-depleted transplantation in children. TCRdb reprocessed the PCR reads with MiXCR, giving one entry per CDR3 protein. Counted here are around 960,000 distinct CDR3 sequences, roughly 29% occurring once; the ten biggest clones make up roughly 31%. Sequenced here: PBMCs, mostly from graft donor cells, sampled 360 days after TCRalphabeta/CD19-depleted stem cell transplant. The source of these receptors is a boy under two years old who had a stem cell transplant for SCID, so the T cells may come from the graft donor. The CDR3 runs from the conserved cysteine through the conserved F or W. D genes are given only for firm matches. Size is stated for part of the rows, as once, few or many counts, or as a class when the clone is expanded.

TRBV29-1,TRBJ1-1,NA,NA,CSAGITRGTSEAFF,TGCAGCGCCGGCATTACGAGGGGGACTTCGGAAGCTTTCTTT
TRBV12-3/TRBV12-4,TRBJ2-2,NA,NA,CASSISLVDLISGELFF,TGTGCCAGCAGCATTTCTTTGGTGGACTTAATATCCGGGGAGCTGTTTTTT
TRBV12-3/TRBV12-4,TRBJ2-5,few,TRBD2,CASGRLAAGETQYF,TGTGCCAGCGGTAGACTAGCGGCGGGAGAGACCCAGTACTTC
TRBV11-2,TRBJ2-1,NA,TRBD2,CASRRTSGGGFDYNEQFF,TGTGCCAGCAGGCGTACTAGCGGGGGCGGGTTCGACTACAATGAGCAGTTCTTC
TRBV2,TRBJ1-2,NA,NA,CASSEGGRVYGYTF,TGTGCCAGCAGTGAGGGGGGGCGCGTCTATGGCTACACCTTC
TRBV2,TRBJ2-3,NA,TRBD2,CASSEVPERGTQYF,TGTGCCAGCAGTGAAGTCCCGGAGCGGGGTACGCAGTATTTT
TRBV7-2,TRBJ2-3,many,NA,CASSLGALGTDTQYF,TGTGCCAGCAGCTTAGGGGCCCTAGGCACAGATACGCAGTATTTT
TRBV5-1,TRBJ2-2,many,TRBD1,CASTRGGQGAPGELFF,TGCGCCAGCACGCGAGGGGGACAGGGGGCGCCCGGGGAGCTGTTTTTT
TRBV20-1,TRBJ2-7,few,NA,CSARQTGGRYEQYF,TGCAGTGCTAGGCAAACGGGGGGCCGCTACGAGCAGTACTTC
TRBV14,TRBJ2-7,NA,NA,CASAVTSYEQYF,TGTGCCAGCGCGGTTACCTCCTACGAGCAGTACTTC
TRBV7-3,TRBJ2-2,NA,NA,CASSSIHGAKTGELFF,TGTGCCAGCAGCTCCATTCATGGGGCCAAGACCGGGGAGCTGTTTTTT
TRBV20-1,TRBJ2-3,few,NA,CSARGPFSDTQYF,TGCAGTGCTAGAGGACCCTTTTCAGATACGCAGTATTTT
TRBV7-2,TRBJ2-7,NA,NA,CASSSTQGYEQYF,TGTGCCAGCAGCAGCACGCAAGGCTACGAGCAGTACTTC
TRBV5-1,TRBJ1-1,NA,TRBD1,CASSLAPGGGNTEAFF,TGCGCCAGCAGCTTGGCCCCAGGGGGCGGGAACACTGAAGCTTTCTTT
TRBV29-1,TRBJ2-1,NA,NA,CSGGGPGSPNEQFF,TGCAGCGGGGGGGGCCCAGGGAGTCCGAATGAGCAGTTCTTC
TRBV10-3,TRBJ2-5,few,NA,CAIRRLDGETQYF,TGTGCCATCAGGAGATTGGACGGGGAGACCCAGTACTTC
TRBV19,TRBJ2-5,NA,NA,CASRPTGRETQYF,TGTGCCAGTAGACCAACTGGGCGGGAGACCCAGTACTTC
TRBV10-3,TRBJ1-5,NA,NA,CAISESRVGGYSNQPQHF,TGTGCCATCAGTGAGTCGAGAGTTGGGGGCTATAGCAATCAGCCCCAGCATTTT
TRBV12-3/TRBV12-4,TRBJ2-5,NA,NA,CASRDGETQYF,TGTGCCAGCAGGGATGGGGAGACCCAGTACTTC
TRBV28,TRBJ2-1,many,TRBD2,CASSSHGGAYNEQFF,TGTGCCAGCAGTTCCCACGGGGGGGCCTACAATGAGCAGTTCTTC